This T cell receptor beta chain was identified during a study of blood T cell repertoires in COVID-19. Overall study context: COVID-19 samples collected from the United States, Italy and Spain covered acute and convalescent phases. T cells, B-cell-depleted T cells, or PBMCs provided the cDNA or gDNA that served as material.

In the authors' methods: Estimates of nucleated cell counts were drawn from the amplification of reference gene primers. The repertoire was sequenced with immunoSEQ multiplex PCR; TCRdb's copy has only in-frame clones and lacks some. D and trimming were read from the DNA, whereas the V and J calls and clone size are those reported in that table. Among about 88,000 clones listed, 87% were seen once. The V and J ends lost 6 bases and 7 bases respectively, with 18 bases between them. Germline lookup yields CDR1 SGHTA and CDR2 FQGNSA. The CDR3 sequence is 14 residues long. Patients in Seattle were enrolled during active infection, then followed longitudinally.

The specimen was peripheral blood. V usage is TRBV7-2 and J usage is TRBJ1-2, with D perhaps TRBD1 (5 bases). This sequence was found in a woman aged 60-75 years with COVID-19, enrolled during active disease. The CDR3 loop is CASRGSMEGTGYTF. CDR3 in DNA: TGTGCCAGCAGGGGGAGTATGGAGGGGACTGGCTACACCTTC.